The following is a T cell receptor beta chain sequence with its context. The antigen is undetermined. These data are taken from a study of response to subunit inactivated influenza vaccine. Findings and caveats of the study: Authors suggested few new T cells are recruited by each seasonal influenza vaccination.

V lost 7 bases and J 1 base, leaving 13 bases between the germline ends. This CDR3 contains 14 residues. Using its own MiXCR run on the RT-PCR reads, TCRdb lists one record per CDR3 protein. The sample lists about 700,000 distinct CDR3 sequences, around 13% occurring once. The sample consisted of PBMCs from blood, taken approximately 15 days before vaccination. The source of this sequence is a man aged 50 to 59 who received an inactivated influenza vaccine. The V gene is TRBV12-3 or TRBV12-4, the J gene TRBJ1-1; possible D gene TRBD1, 5 bases. The CDR3 protein is CASKPTGGNTEAFF. The CDR3 DNA sequence: TGTGCCAGCAAACCTACCGGGGGGAACACTGAAGCTTTCTTT.